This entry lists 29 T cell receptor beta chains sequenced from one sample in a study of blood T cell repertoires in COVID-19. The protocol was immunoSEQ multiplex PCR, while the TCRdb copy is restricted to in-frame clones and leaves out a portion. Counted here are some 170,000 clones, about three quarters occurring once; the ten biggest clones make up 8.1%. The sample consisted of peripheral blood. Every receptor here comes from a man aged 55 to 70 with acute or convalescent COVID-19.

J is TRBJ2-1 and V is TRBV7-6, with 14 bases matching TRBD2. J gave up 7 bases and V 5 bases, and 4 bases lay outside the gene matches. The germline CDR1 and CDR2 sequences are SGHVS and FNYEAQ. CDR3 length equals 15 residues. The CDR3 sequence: CASSRLAGGPNEQFF. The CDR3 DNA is TGTGCCAGCAGCCGACTAGCGGGGGGGCCTAATGAGCAGTTCTTC.

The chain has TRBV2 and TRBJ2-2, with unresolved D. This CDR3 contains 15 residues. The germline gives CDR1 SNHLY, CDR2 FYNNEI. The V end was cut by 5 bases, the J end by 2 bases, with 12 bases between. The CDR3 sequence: CASSFSTTNTGELFF. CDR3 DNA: TGTGCCAGCAGTTTCTCGACGACTAACACCGGGGAGCTGTTTTTT.

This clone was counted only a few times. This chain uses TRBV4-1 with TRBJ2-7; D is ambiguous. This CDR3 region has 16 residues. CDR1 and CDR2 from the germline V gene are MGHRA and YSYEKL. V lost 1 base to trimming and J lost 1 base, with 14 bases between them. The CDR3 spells CASSQVFDTKSYEQYF. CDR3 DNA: TGCGCCAGCAGCCAAGTTTTTGACACCAAATCCTACGAGCAGTACTTC.

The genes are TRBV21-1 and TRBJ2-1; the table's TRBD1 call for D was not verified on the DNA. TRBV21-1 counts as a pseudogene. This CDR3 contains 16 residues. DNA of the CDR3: TGTGCCAGCAGCAAAGAAGGGGCTGATACCTACAATGAGCAGTTCTTC. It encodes CASSKEGADTYNEQFF.

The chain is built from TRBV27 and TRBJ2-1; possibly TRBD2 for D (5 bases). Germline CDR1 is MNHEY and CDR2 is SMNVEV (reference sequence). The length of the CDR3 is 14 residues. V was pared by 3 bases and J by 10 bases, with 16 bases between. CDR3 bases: TGTGCCAGCAGTTTTCCGGGAAGTTCTTCCGAGCAGTTCTTC. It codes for CASSFPGSSSEQFF.

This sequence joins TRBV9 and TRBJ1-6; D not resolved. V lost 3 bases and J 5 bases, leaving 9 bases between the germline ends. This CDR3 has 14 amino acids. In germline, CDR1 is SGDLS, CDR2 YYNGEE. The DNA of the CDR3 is TGTGCCAGCAGCGCCAGCGGAAATAATTCACCCCTCCACTTT. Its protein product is CASSASGNNSPLHF.

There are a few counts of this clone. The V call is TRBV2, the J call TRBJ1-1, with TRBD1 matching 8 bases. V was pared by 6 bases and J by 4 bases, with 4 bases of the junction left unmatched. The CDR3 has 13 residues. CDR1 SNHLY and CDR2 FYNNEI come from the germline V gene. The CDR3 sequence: CASRAGGGTEAFF. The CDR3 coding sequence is TGTGCCAGCAGGGCAGGGGGCGGCACTGAAGCTTTCTTT.

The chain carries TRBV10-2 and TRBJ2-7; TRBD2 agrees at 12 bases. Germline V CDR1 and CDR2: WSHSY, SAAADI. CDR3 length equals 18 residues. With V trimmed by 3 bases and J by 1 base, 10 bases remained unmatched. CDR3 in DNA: TGCGCCAGCAGTGATGCACTAGCGGGGGGAGGGGATTCCTACGAGCAGTACTTC. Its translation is CASSDALAGGGDSYEQYF.

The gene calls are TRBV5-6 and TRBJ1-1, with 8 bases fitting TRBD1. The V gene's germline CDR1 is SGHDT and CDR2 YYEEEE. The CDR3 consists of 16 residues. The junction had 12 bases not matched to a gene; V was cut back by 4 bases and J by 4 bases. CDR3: CASSQNRGTSVTEAFF. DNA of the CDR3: TGTGCCAGCAGCCAGAACAGGGGGACTTCGGTCACTGAAGCTTTCTTT.

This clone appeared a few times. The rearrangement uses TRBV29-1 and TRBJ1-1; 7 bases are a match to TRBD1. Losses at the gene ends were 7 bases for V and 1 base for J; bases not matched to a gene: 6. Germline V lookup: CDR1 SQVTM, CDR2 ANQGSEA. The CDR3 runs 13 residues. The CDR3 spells CSGMDRRNTEAFF. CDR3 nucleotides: TGCAGCGGGATGGACAGGCGGAACACTGAAGCTTTCTTT.

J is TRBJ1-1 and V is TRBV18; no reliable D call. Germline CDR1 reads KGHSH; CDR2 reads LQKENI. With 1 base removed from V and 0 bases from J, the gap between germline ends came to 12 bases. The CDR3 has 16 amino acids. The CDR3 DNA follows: TGTGCCAGCTCACCACGTCCGATAGGAGTGAACACTGAAGCTTTCTTT. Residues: CASSPRPIGVNTEAFF.

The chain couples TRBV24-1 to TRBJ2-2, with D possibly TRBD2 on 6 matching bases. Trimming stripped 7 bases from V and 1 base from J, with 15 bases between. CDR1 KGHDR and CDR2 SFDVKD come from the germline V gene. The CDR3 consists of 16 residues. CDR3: CATRGGPTENTGELFF. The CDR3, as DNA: TGTGCCACCAGGGGAGGCCCGACAGAGAACACCGGGGAGCTGTTTTTT.

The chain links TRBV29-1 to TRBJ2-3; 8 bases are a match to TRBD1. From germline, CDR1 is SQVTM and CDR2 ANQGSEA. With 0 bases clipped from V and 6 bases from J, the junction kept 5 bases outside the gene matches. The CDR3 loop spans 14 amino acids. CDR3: CSVEDLGQGDTQYF. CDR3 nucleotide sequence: TGCAGCGTTGAAGATCTCGGACAGGGCGATACGCAGTATTTT.

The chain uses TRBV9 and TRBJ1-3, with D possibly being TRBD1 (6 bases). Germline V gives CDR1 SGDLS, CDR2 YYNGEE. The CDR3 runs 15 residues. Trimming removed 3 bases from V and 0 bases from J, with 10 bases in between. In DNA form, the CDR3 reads TGTGCCAGCAGCGCGGGACAAATCTCTGGAAACACCATATATTTT. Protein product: CASSAGQISGNTIYF.

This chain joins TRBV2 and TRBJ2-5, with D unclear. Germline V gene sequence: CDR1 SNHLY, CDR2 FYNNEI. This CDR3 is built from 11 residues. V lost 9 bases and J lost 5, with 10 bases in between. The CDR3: CASELTETQYF. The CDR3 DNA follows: TGTGCCAGTGAACTTACGGAGACCCAGTACTTC.

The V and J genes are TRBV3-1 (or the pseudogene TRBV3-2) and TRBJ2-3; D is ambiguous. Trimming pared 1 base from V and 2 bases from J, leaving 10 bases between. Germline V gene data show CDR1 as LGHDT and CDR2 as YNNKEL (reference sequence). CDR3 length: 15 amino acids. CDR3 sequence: CASSQGAVITDTQYF. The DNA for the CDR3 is TGTGCCAGCAGCCAAGGGGCAGTAATCACAGATACGCAGTATTTT.

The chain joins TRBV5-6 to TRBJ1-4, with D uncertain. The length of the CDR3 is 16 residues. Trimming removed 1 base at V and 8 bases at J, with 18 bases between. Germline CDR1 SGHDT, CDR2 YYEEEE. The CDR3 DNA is TGTGCCAGCAGCTTGAAGGTGGGCAGAACGCAGGAAAAACTGTTTTTT. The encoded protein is CASSLKVGRTQEKLFF.

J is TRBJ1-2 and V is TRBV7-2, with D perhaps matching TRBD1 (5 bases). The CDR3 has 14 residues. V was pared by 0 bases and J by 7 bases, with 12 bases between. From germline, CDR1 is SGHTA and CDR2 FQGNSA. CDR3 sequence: CASSLAGRASGYTF. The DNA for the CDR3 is TGTGCCAGCAGCTTAGCGGGCAGGGCAAGTGGCTACACCTTC.

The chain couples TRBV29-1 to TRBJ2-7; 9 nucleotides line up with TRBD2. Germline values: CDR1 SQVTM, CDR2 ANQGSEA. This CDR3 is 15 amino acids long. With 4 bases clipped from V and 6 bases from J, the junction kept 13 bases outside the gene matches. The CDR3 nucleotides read TGCAGCGTTGGGAGGCCAGGGCGGGAGGGAGGCGAGCAGTACTTC. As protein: CSVGRPGREGGEQYF.

CDR3 protein: CSVEAGRRRQHF. The CDR3 DNA is TGCAGCGTTGAGGCAGGTAGAAGGCGCCAGCATTTT. J is TRBJ1-5 and V is TRBV29-1; no clear D. Germline lookup yields CDR1 SQVTM and CDR2 ANQGSEA. This CDR3 contains 12 residues. Trimming left V 3 bases short and J 12 bases short, with 15 bases between. The variable domain in full, completed from reference TRBV29-1 and TRBJ1-5, reads SAVISQKPSRDICQRGTSLTIQCQVDSQVTMMFWYRQQPGQSLTLIATANQGSEATYESGFVIDKFPISRPNLTFSTLTVSNMSPEDSSIYLCSVEAGRRRQHFGDGTRLSIL.

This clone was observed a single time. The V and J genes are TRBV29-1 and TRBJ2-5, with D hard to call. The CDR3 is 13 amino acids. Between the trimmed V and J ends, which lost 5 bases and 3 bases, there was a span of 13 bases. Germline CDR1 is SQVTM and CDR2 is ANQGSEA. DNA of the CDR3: TGCAGCGTTATCTCTAAGACAAAAGAGACCCAGTACTTC. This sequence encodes CSVISKTKETQYF.

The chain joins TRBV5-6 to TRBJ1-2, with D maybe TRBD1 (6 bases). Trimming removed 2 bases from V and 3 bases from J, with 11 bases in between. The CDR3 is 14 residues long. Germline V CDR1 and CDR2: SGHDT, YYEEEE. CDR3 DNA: TGTGCCAGCAGCTTAAAAACAGGGCACTATGGCTACACCTTC. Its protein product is CASSLKTGHYGYTF.

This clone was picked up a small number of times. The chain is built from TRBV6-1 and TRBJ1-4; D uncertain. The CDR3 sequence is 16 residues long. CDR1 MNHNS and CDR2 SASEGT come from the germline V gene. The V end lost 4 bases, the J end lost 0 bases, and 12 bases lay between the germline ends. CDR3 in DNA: TGTGCCAGCAGTGGGACTGTTGTGACAACTAATGAAAAACTGTTTTTT. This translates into CASSGTVVTTNEKLFF.

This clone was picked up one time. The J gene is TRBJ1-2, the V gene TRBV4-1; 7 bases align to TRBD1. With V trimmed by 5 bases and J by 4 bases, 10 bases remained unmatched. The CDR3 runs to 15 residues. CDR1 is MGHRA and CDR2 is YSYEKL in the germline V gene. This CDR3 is CASSGPGTAVYGYTF. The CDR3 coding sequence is TGCGCCAGCAGCGGTCCCGGGACAGCCGTCTATGGCTACACCTTC.

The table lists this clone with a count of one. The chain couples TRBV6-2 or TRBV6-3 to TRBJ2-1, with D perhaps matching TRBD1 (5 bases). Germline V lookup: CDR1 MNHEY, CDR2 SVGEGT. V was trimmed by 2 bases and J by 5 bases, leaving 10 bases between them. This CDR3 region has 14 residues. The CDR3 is CASSYRAGNNEQFF. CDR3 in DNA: TGTGCCAGCAGTTACAGGGCAGGGAACAATGAGCAGTTCTTC.

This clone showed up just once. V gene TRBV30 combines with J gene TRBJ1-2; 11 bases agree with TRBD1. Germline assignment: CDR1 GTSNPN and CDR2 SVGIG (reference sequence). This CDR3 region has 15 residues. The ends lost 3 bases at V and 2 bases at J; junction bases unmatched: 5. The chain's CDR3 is CAWRKGDRGNYGYTF. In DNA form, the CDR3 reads TGTGCCTGGAGGAAAGGGGACAGGGGGAACTATGGCTACACCTTC.

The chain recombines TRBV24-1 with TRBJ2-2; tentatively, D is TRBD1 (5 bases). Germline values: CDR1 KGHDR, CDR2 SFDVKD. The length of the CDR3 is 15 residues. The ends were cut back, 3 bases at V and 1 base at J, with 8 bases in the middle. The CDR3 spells CATSDTTGNTGELFF. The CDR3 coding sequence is TGTGCCACCAGTGATACCACAGGGAACACCGGGGAGCTGTTTTTT.

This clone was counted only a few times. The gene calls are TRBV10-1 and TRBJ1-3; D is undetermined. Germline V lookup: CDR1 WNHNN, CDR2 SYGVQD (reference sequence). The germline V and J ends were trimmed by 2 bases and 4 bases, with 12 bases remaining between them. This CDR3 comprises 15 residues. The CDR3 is CASSEGRNEGNTIYF. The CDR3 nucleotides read TGCGCCAGCAGTGAGGGGAGAAACGAAGGAAACACCATATATTTT.

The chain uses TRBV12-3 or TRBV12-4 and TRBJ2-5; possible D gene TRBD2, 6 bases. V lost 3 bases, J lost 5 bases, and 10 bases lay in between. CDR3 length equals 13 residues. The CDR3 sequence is CASSFDGGETQYF. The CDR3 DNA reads TGTGCCAGCAGTTTCGATGGAGGGGAGACCCAGTACTTC.